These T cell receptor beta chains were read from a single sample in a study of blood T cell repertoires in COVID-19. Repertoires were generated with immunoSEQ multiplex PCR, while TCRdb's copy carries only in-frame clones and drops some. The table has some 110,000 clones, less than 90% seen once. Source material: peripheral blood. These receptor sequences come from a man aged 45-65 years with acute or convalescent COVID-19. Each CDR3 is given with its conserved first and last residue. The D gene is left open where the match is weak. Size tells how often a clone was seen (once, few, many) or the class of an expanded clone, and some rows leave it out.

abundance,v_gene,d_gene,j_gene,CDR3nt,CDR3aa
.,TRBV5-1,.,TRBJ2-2,TGCGCCAGCAGCTTGAGGACAGAGAACACCGGGGAGCTGTTTTTT,CASSLRTENTGELFF
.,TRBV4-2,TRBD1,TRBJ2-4,TGTGCCAGCAGCCACGATACGACAGGGTTTTCAAACGGAGGCAAAAACATTCAGTACTTC,CASSHDTTGFSNGGKNIQYF
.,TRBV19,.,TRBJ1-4,TGTGCCAGTAGTCCCGCGGGGGAAAAACTGTTTTTT,CASSPAGEKLFF
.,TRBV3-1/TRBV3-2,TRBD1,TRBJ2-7,TGTGCCAGCAGCTCATCGGGACAGGGCGACTACGAGCAGTACTTC,CASSSSGQGDYEQYF
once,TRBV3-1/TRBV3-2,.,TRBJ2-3,TGTGCCAGCAGCCAAGATTTGGTCTACACAGATACGCAGTATTTT,CASSQDLVYTDTQYF
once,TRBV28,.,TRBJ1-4,TGTGCCAGCAGTTCCCAGGATGAAAAACTGTTTTTT,CASSSQDEKLFF
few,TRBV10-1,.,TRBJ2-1,TGCGCCAGCAGTGATTTGGAGAAAGAGCAGTTCTTC,CASSDLEKEQFF
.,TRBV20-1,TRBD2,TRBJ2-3,TGCAGTGCTAGTAGTGGGGGGGGCACAGATACGCAGTATTTT,CSASSGGGTDTQYF
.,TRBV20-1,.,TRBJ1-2,TGCAGTGCTAGTCAACTCACTACGGATGGCTACACCTTC,CSASQLTTDGYTF
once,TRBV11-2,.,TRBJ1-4,TGTGCCAGCAGCTTAGTCCCCAGTCAAACTAATGAAAAACTGTTTTTT,CASSLVPSQTNEKLFF
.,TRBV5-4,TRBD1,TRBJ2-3,TGTGCCAGCAGCTTGACAGGGGCCGATTTCACAGATACGCAGTATTTT,CASSLTGADFTDTQYF
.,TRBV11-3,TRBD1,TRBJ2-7,TGTGCCAGCAGCCCAGGGGACAGCATCCCCTACGAGCAGTACTTC,CASSPGDSIPYEQYF
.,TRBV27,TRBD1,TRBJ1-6,TGTGCCAGCAGTTTGGCCCCGGACAGGGGGCGTTTTTCACCCCTCCACTTT,CASSLAPDRGRFSPLHF